Listed below are T cell receptor beta chains from one sample, sequenced in a study of blood T cell repertoires in COVID-19. Repertoires were generated with immunoSEQ multiplex PCR, while TCRdb's copy carries only in-frame clones and drops some. Among more than 95,000 clones listed, 83% were seen once. The source material was peripheral blood. Receptor source: a man aged 30 to 39 with acute or convalescent COVID-19. Both conserved end residues are part of each CDR3. Each record gives: V gene, J gene, CDR3 protein.

TRBV4-2	TRBJ2-2	CASSLKGGSNTGELFF
TRBV3-1/TRBV3-2	TRBJ2-7	CASSQTVSEQYF
TRBV28	TRBJ1-5	CASIQTGGGSNQPQHF
TRBV5-4	TRBJ2-3	CASSWGQSTDTQYF
TRBV29-1	TRBJ1-1	CSVEGTETGNTEAFF
TRBV5-5	TRBJ1-2	CASSPGMDSLDGYTF
TRBV2	TRBJ2-3	CASSMGLADTDTQYF
TRBV11-2	TRBJ1-4	CASSLDLRTGGEKLFF
TRBV19	TRBJ1-2	CASDTGTNYGYTF
TRBV7-8	TRBJ2-2	CASSNTGGPVGELFF
TRBV9	TRBJ1-1	CASSVVIDTEAFF
TRBV6-1	TRBJ1-1	CASSELPSNTEAFF
TRBV2	TRBJ2-3	CASSEARRETDTQYF
TRBV12-3/TRBV12-4	TRBJ1-5	CASSLSGNQPQHF
TRBV20-1	TRBJ2-1	CSASDPRSGGANEQFF
TRBV6-2/TRBV6-3	TRBJ1-6	CASSRLQGAPLHF
TRBV2	TRBJ2-1	CASTGGDYNEQFF
TRBV7-2	TRBJ1-1	CASSLAEGTEAFF
TRBV27	TRBJ2-3	CASSPVYADTQYF
TRBV5-4	TRBJ2-5	CASSSRLAGQKTQYF
TRBV29-1	TRBJ1-5	CSVAWGVNQPQHF
TRBV7-8	TRBJ2-1	CASSFGGRRTYNEQFF
TRBV7-9	TRBJ1-1	CASSFPGQGGTEAFF
TRBV18	TRBJ1-2	CASSLTGTGNGYTF
TRBV27	TRBJ2-2	CASSLPYRGPNTGELFF